This TCR beta chain emerged from a study of shared clonotypes between healthy human individuals. Study-level background: Researchers drew samples from two women and three men aged 18 to 49.

Notes on the study in general: Sampling involved blood alone; tissue repertoires likely differ.

Trimming removed 7 bases from V and 6 bases from J, with 12 bases in between. The CDR3 is 12 amino acids. Per the germline V gene, CDR1 is KGHSH and CDR2 is LQKENI. A remark on this clone: As yet, its antigen is unknown.

The data were produced by immunoSEQ multiplex PCR, yet TCRdb's version contains in-frame clones alone and is incomplete. The repertoire has 2 million to 2.5 million clones, approximately 94% of them found once; the top ten carry roughly 0.36%. The rearrangement joins TRBV18 to TRBJ1-1; D is undetermined. The clonotype comes from a man between 18 and 29 years old in good health. Some clones in this sample may be carry-over from other donors' samples. Sequencing used naive CD4+ T cells from PBMCs. Subset described: CD45RA+ positively selected. The CDR3 DNA sequence: TGTGCCAGCTTAAGACTCGTTCCTGAAGCTTTCTTT. It codes for CASLRLVPEAFF.